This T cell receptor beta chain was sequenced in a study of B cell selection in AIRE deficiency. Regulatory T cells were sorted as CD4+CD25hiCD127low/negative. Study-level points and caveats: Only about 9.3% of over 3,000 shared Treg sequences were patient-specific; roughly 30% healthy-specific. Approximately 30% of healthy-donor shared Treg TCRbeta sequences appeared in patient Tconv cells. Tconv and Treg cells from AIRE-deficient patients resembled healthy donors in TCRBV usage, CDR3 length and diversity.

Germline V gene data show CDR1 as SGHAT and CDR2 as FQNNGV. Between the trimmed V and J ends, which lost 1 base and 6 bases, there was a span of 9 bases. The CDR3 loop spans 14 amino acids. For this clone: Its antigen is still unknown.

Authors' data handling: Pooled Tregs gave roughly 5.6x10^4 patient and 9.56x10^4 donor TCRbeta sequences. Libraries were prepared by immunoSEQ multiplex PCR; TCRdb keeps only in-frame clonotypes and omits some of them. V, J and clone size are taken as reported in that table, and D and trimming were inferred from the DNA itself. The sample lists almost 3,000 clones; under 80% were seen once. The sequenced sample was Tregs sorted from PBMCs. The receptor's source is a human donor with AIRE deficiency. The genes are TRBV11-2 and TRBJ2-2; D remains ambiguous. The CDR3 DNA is TGTGCCAGCAGCTTAGTCTGGAGCGCCGGGGAGCTGTTTTTT. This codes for CASSLVWSAGELFF.